Listed below are T cell receptor beta chains from one sample, sequenced in a study of T cells in Graves' hyperthyroidism and ophthalmopathy. In TCRdb, the multiplex PCR reads were re-called with MiXCR into one record per CDR3 protein. The data hold under 450,000 distinct CDR3 sequences, with around a sixth observed a single time. The material sequenced was blood. Receptors were obtained from a woman between 18 and 30 years old with Graves' hyperthyroidism. Each CDR3 is given with its conserved first and last residue. The D gene is left open where the match is weak. The size entry is marked missing in some rows and otherwise reads once, few, many or a size class.

size,J,D,V,DNA,CDR3
many,TRBJ1-1,NA,TRBV3-1,TGTGCCAGCAGCCAAGGTCACGGGACTCAAGCTTTCTTT,CASSQGHGTQAFF
NA,TRBJ2-2,NA,TRBV14,TGTGCCAGCAGCTCTCCTACGCTTAACACCGGGGAGCTGTTTTTT,CASSSPTLNTGELFF
many,TRBJ1-1,NA,TRBV6-2/TRBV6-3,TGTGCCAGCAGTTACTCGAATCTCGGCATGAACACTGAAGCTTTCTTT,CASSYSNLGMNTEAFF
many,TRBJ2-5,NA,TRBV11-2,TGTGCCAGCAGCCTCCACGGTCTCGCGGGATACTTC,CASSLHGLAGYF
few,TRBJ1-2,NA,TRBV19,TGTGCCAGTAGAAAAACCCACCGGGCACAGGGCTACTATGGCTACACCTTC,CASRKTHRAQGYYGYTF
few,TRBJ2-1,NA,TRBV27,TGTGCCAGCACCTCACGGGACGGAAAATTACAAGACAATGAGCAGTTCTTC,CASTSRDGKLQDNEQFF
few,TRBJ2-3,TRBD2,TRBV7-2,TGTGCCAGCAGCTTAACTGCGGCTAGCGGGAGAGATACGCAGTATTTT,CASSLTAASGRDTQYF
NA,TRBJ2-1,NA,TRBV6-2/TRBV6-3,TGTGCCAGCAGTTATCGGGCTAGCTGGAATGAGCAGTTCTTC,CASSYRASWNEQFF
many,TRBJ1-2,NA,TRBV11-2,TGTGCCAGCAGCTCCCCCAGGGGTCCCTATGGCTACACCTTC,CASSSPRGPYGYTF
many,TRBJ1-2,NA,TRBV27,TGTGCCAGCAGTTCACCGTCGCGGCAGGGACTACGAAACTATGGCTACACCTTC,CASSSPSRQGLRNYGYTF
NA,TRBJ2-1,NA,TRBV5-5,TGTGCCAGCAGCTTGGACTTTGATAAGGGAACCTACAATGAGCAGTTCTTC,CASSLDFDKGTYNEQFF
many,TRBJ2-1,TRBD2,TRBV7-9,TGTGCCAGCAGCTTAGGACTAGCGGGAGGGGATGAGCAGTTCTTC,CASSLGLAGGDEQFF
many,TRBJ2-5,NA,TRBV3-1,TGTGCCAGCAGCCAAGCGGGACTCATAAGTATAGAGACCCAGTACTTC,CASSQAGLISIETQYF
NA,TRBJ1-4,NA,TRBV7-2,TGTGCCAGCAGCTCCGCCTGGACAGATAATGAAAAACTGTTTTTT,CASSSAWTDNEKLFF
many,TRBJ2-7,NA,TRBV11-2,TGTGCCAGCAGTTTCGGGGTTCCCCCCTCCTACGAGCAGTACTTC,CASSFGVPPSYEQYF
many,TRBJ1-6,TRBD1,TRBV2,TGTGCCAGCTCTACCGGGACAGGGGGGGATTTTGGTTCACCCCTCCACTTT,CASSTGTGGDFGSPLHF
many,TRBJ2-7,NA,TRBV20-1,TGCAGTGCGAGCGCTGGGTACTACGAGCAGTACTTC,CSASAGYYEQYF
many,TRBJ2-5,TRBD2,TRBV7-8,TGTGCCAGCAGCTTAGACCCACTAGCGGGAGGCCAAGAGACCCAGTACTTC,CASSLDPLAGGQETQYF
few,TRBJ2-1,NA,TRBV20-1,TGCAGTGCTAGAGAGGAGACTAGTTACAATGAGCAGTTCTTC,CSAREETSYNEQFF
few,TRBJ2-1,TRBD2,TRBV15,TGTGCCACCAGCAGGAAAGTAGCGGGAGTGGACGAGCAGTTCTTC,CATSRKVAGVDEQFF
few,TRBJ1-1,NA,TRBV5-8,TGTGCCAGCAGCTTGCAGGGTGACCGGACTGAAGCTTTCTTT,CASSLQGDRTEAFF
many,TRBJ2-7,NA,TRBV20-1,TGCAGTGCCCCGGGACACGGTTCCTACGAGCAGTACTTC,CSAPGHGSYEQYF
many,TRBJ2-7,TRBD1,TRBV2,TGTGCCAGCAGTGATCTCGCTCGGACAGGGTACCCCGCGGAGCAGTACTTC,CASSDLARTGYPAEQYF
many,TRBJ1-1,NA,TRBV20-1,TGCAGTGCTCCGGTTGACACTGAAGCTTTCTTT,CSAPVDTEAFF
many,TRBJ2-2,TRBD1,TRBV11-1,TGTGCCAGCAGCTTCAGGACAGGGAAGGACACCGGGGAGCTGTTTTTT,CASSFRTGKDTGELFF
few,TRBJ2-7,TRBD1,TRBV5-1,TGCGCCAGCAGGCGAGAGGGGGCCTCATTATACGAGCAGTACTTC,CASRREGASLYEQYF
few,TRBJ2-6,NA,TRBV18,TGTGCCAGCTCGCCCACCCACGTAAGGGGCCCTGGGGCCAACGTCCTGACTTTC,CASSPTHVRGPGANVLTF
few,TRBJ2-7,TRBD2,TRBV7-9,TGTGCCAGCAGCTTAGCCCCCAGGACTAGCGGATCCTACGAGCAGTACTTC,CASSLAPRTSGSYEQYF
many,TRBJ1-4,TRBD1,TRBV18,TGTGCCAGCTCAGCGGGACAGACTAATGAAAAACTGTTTTTT,CASSAGQTNEKLFF
many,TRBJ1-1,TRBD1,TRBV6-1,TGTGCCAGCAGTAGGACAGGGGCGGGCACTGAAGCTTTCTTT,CASSRTGAGTEAFF
NA,TRBJ2-1,NA,TRBV13,TGTGCCAGCAGCTTAGAAACTCCCCTACAGGGCTCGGACTTCCCCCTTGACAATGGGCAGTTCTTC,CASSLETPLQGSDFPLDNGQFF
few,TRBJ2-7,TRBD2,TRBV9,TGTGCCAGCAGCGTAGGCACTAGCGGGAATTGGTACGAGCAGTACTTC,CASSVGTSGNWYEQYF
many,TRBJ1-2,TRBD1,TRBV10-3,TGTGCCATCAGTCCCGGGACAGGGCATGGCTACACCTTC,CAISPGTGHGYTF
many,TRBJ1-5,TRBD1,TRBV27,TGTGCCAGCAGTTTCAAAGGTCTTACAGGGGAAAGCAATCAGCCCCAGCATTTT,CASSFKGLTGESNQPQHF
NA,TRBJ1-1,NA,TRBV19,TGTGCCAGTAGTAGGCAAGCGGACACTGAAGCTTTCTTT,CASSRQADTEAFF
many,TRBJ2-5,NA,TRBV12-3/TRBV12-4,TGTGCCAGCAGTTTGCGACTGACGGACTCGATAGAGACCCAGTACTTC,CASSLRLTDSIETQYF
NA,TRBJ1-2,TRBD1,TRBV2,TGTGCCAGCAGTGGGGTCAGGGGGCACTTTGGCTACACCTTC,CASSGVRGHFGYTF
NA,TRBJ2-5,TRBD2,TRBV20-1,TGCAGTGCAGTAGCGGGGGCCGGGGAGACCCAGTACTTC,CSAVAGAGETQYF
many,TRBJ2-6,NA,TRBV5-1,TGCGCCAGCGGGACTGGGGCCAACGTCCTGACTTTC,CASGTGANVLTF
NA,TRBJ2-3,NA,TRBV9,TGTGCCAGCAGCGCCAGACTAACCCCCGGCACAGATACGCAGTATTTT,CASSARLTPGTDTQYF
NA,TRBJ2-3,NA,TRBV19,TGTGCCAGTAGTATTACAGGGGGGGCGGCAGATACGCAGTATTTT,CASSITGGAADTQYF
many,TRBJ2-5,NA,TRBV7-8,TGTGCCAGCAGGCGAGAGGGCAGCGGAATTCAAGAGACCCAGTACTTC,CASRREGSGIQETQYF
many,TRBJ2-7,TRBD2,TRBV3-1,TGTGCCAGCAGCCAAGATACTAGCGGGAGGAACGAGCAGTACTTC,CASSQDTSGRNEQYF
many,TRBJ1-5,NA,TRBV2,TGTGCCAGCAGTGGGAAAAGGGATCAGCCCCAGCATTTT,CASSGKRDQPQHF
NA,TRBJ2-3,TRBD2,TRBV20-1,TGCAGTGCCAGTGAGGGGCTAGCGGGGGGCGCAGATACGCAGTATTTT,CSASEGLAGGADTQYF
few,TRBJ2-1,TRBD2,TRBV5-8,TGTGCCAGCAGCCCGGAAACGGGGGGGCCCTCCTACAATGAGCAGTTCTTC,CASSPETGGPSYNEQFF
NA,TRBJ1-1,NA,TRBV6-1,TGTGCCAGCAGTCCAAGGACGGTTGCTTTCTTT,CASSPRTVAFF
many,TRBJ2-1,NA,TRBV7-2,TGTGCCAGCAGCTTATCATGGGGTTCCTACAATGAGCAGTTCTTC,CASSLSWGSYNEQFF
many,TRBJ1-5,NA,TRBV5-5,TGTGCCAGCAGCTTGGGACACACGGGGGCAAGCAATCAGCCCCAGCATTTT,CASSLGHTGASNQPQHF
many,TRBJ1-5,NA,TRBV6-2/TRBV6-3,TGTGCCAGCAGTTACTCACGGCAGGCCTTTACCCAGCATTTT,CASSYSRQAFTQHF
few,TRBJ2-7,NA,TRBV4-3,TGCGCCAGCAGTCGGGACTCCAACTCCTACGAGCAGTACTTC,CASSRDSNSYEQYF
NA,TRBJ1-3,NA,TRBV25-1,TGTGCCAGCACCGAAGGTCAGGGAAACACCATATATTTT,CASTEGQGNTIYF
many,TRBJ2-5,TRBD1,TRBV11-3,TGTGCCAGCAGCCAACAGGGGGCCGTCGGAGAGACCCAGTACTTC,CASSQQGAVGETQYF
few,TRBJ2-5,NA,TRBV6-1,TGTGCCAGCAGCCGGGGGCCTGGGACCCAGTACTTC,CASSRGPGTQYF